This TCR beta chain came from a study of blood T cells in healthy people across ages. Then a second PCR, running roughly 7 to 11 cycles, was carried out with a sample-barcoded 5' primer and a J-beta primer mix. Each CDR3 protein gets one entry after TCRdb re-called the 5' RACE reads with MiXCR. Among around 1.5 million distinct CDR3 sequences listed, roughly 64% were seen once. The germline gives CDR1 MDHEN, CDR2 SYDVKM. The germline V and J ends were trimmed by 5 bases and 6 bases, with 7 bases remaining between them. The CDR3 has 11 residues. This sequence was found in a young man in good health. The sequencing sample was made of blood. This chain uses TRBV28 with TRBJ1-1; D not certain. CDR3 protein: CASSPHAEAFF. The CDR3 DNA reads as TGTGCCAGCAGTCCTCACGCTGAAGCTTTCTTT.